Listed below are T cell receptor beta chains from one sample, sequenced in a study of blood T cell repertoires in COVID-19. The repertoire was sequenced with immunoSEQ multiplex PCR; TCRdb's copy has only in-frame clones and lacks some. The repertoire holds more than 150,000 clones, with approximately 81% as singletons. Specimen: peripheral blood. The source of these receptors is a man aged 18 to 35 with active or convalescent COVID-19. Both conserved end residues are part of each CDR3. Each record gives: CDR3 DNA, CDR3 protein, D gene, J gene, V gene, clone size. A D gene is named only where the DNA matches it firmly. Size values are once, few and many counts, or a class for expanded clones, and some rows have none.

TGTGCCACCAGTGAAGGGGGACCGATCTACGAGCAGTACTTC,CATSEGGPIYEQYF,NA,TRBJ2-7,TRBV24-1,NA
TGCGCCAGCAGCCTCGGATCAGGAACTGAAGCTTTCTTT,CASSLGSGTEAFF,NA,TRBJ1-1,TRBV4-1,NA
TGTGCCAGCAGCTTAGCCAGCGGGAGGCTGACCTACGAGCAGTACTTC,CASSLASGRLTYEQYF,TRBD2,TRBJ2-7,TRBV11-2,NA
TGCAGCGCGCACCGGGACAGGGTAACCGAAGCTTTCTTT,CSAHRDRVTEAFF,TRBD1,TRBJ1-1,TRBV29-1,NA
TGTGCCAGCAGTTACCTAGCGGGAGAAACAGATACGCAGTATTTT,CASSYLAGETDTQYF,TRBD2,TRBJ2-3,TRBV28,NA
TGTGCCAGCAGTTTTGGTTACAGAAACACTGAAGCTTTCTTT,CASSFGYRNTEAFF,NA,TRBJ1-1,TRBV28,few
TGTGCCATCAGTGGGTCTCTAGCGGGGAGGGGTGGGGCCAATGAGCAGTTCTTC,CAISGSLAGRGGANEQFF,TRBD2,TRBJ2-1,TRBV10-3,once
TGTGCCAGCGGACAGGTCGTTGAAGCTTTCTTT,CASGQVVEAFF,TRBD1,TRBJ1-1,TRBV19,NA
TGTGCCAGCAGCCGCGGACAGGGATGGGGTGAAGCTTTCTTT,CASSRGQGWGEAFF,TRBD1,TRBJ1-1,TRBV7-9,NA
TGTGCCAGCAGTTTGGAGGGTTATACGCAGTATTTT,CASSLEGYTQYF,NA,TRBJ2-3,TRBV12-3/TRBV12-4,NA
TGTGCCAGCAGCCAAGCGGGACAGAACTATGGCTACACCTTC,CASSQAGQNYGYTF,TRBD1,TRBJ1-2,TRBV4-2,once
TGTGCCAGTAGCCGGGGACAGGGAGGCTCCTACAATGAGCAGTTCTTC,CASSRGQGGSYNEQFF,TRBD1,TRBJ2-1,TRBV19,once
TGCGCCAGCAGCTTGGCGTCAGGGGTTCCTAATGAAAAACTGTTTTTT,CASSLASGVPNEKLFF,NA,TRBJ1-4,TRBV5-1,NA
TGTGCCAGCAGCGCCCAGGTGGGGACAGGGAAAGCTTTCTTT,CASSAQVGTGKAFF,TRBD1,TRBJ1-1,TRBV7-2,few
TGTGCCAGCAGATCGGGACAGACCTACGAGCAGTACTTC,CASRSGQTYEQYF,TRBD1,TRBJ2-7,TRBV28,NA
TGTGCCAGCAGCCCCGCGGTTCAGGAAAAACTGTTTTTT,CASSPAVQEKLFF,NA,TRBJ1-4,TRBV9,NA
TGTGCCAGCAGAAGGGACAGGGGGCCGTTCGGTTCACCCCTCCACTTT,CASRRDRGPFGSPLHF,TRBD1,TRBJ1-6,TRBV7-8,once
TGTGCCACCAGCAGGACAGATTTAGCCTACGAGCAGTACTTC,CATSRTDLAYEQYF,NA,TRBJ2-7,TRBV15,NA
TGCAGCGTTTTGGGGACTAGCGGGGAGCAGTACTTC,CSVLGTSGEQYF,TRBD2,TRBJ2-7,TRBV29-1,NA
TGTGCCAGCAGCCCCGGCCTAGCTAACTATGGCTACACCTTC,CASSPGLANYGYTF,NA,TRBJ1-2,TRBV7-6,NA
TGTGCCAGCAGCTTGGGCGGATCGGGACTTGTAAACACCGGGGAGCTGTTTTTT,CASSLGGSGLVNTGELFF,NA,TRBJ2-2,TRBV5-4,once
TGTGCCAGCACCCCTAGCGGGACTATAGACAATGAGCAGTTCTTC,CASTPSGTIDNEQFF,TRBD2,TRBJ2-1,TRBV9,NA
TGTGCCAGCAACGATGGACAGACAGTCTACGAGCAGTACTTC,CASNDGQTVYEQYF,NA,TRBJ2-7,TRBV6-6,NA
TGTGCCAGCTCAGGGCCCATGAACACAGATACGCAGTATTTT,CASSGPMNTDTQYF,NA,TRBJ2-3,TRBV18,NA
TGCGCCAGCAGCCCGGGACTAGCGGGCACCGGGGAGCTGTTTTTT,CASSPGLAGTGELFF,TRBD2,TRBJ2-2,TRBV5-1,NA
TGTGCCACCAGCGGACAGGGGTATAATTCACCCCTCCACTTT,CATSGQGYNSPLHF,TRBD1,TRBJ1-6,TRBV15,NA
TGTGCCAGCAGTTTCCGGACAGGGTTGGGCAATGAGCAGTTCTTC,CASSFRTGLGNEQFF,TRBD1,TRBJ2-1,TRBV6-5,NA
TGTGCCAGCAGTCCGCCCGGGGAGGACTTC,CASSPPGEDF,NA,TRBJ2-7,TRBV21-1,NA
TGCGCCAGCAGCGTCGGGGGAGAGGAGCAGTACTTC,CASSVGGEEQYF,NA,TRBJ2-7,TRBV5-1,NA
TGTGCCAGCAGCCCCGACTGGCGGGGGGCGAATGAGCAGTTCTTC,CASSPDWRGANEQFF,TRBD2,TRBJ2-1,TRBV11-2,NA
TGTGCCAGCAGTCCACAGGGGAACTATGGCTACACCTTC,CASSPQGNYGYTF,TRBD1,TRBJ1-2,TRBV28,NA
TGCGCCAGCAGCAGACAGGGGGCGAAGGACACTGAAGCTTTCTTT,CASSRQGAKDTEAFF,TRBD1,TRBJ1-1,TRBV5-1,NA